This T cell receptor beta chain is from a study of T cell changes during pregnancy in multiple sclerosis. Clones were sequenced by immunoSEQ multiplex PCR, and TCRdb holds only the in-frame ones, with some missing. This sample has fewer than 60,000 clones, with about 89% found just once. The trim removed 3 bases at V and 4 bases at J, leaving 4 bases unmatched. CDR1 is SGHNT and CDR2 is YYREEE in the germline V gene (reference sequence). The CDR3 is 13 amino acids. The chain links TRBV5-4 to TRBJ2-7; 7 nucleotides match TRBD1. The sample was CD8+ T cells from peripheral blood mononuclear cells, taken after pregnancy. This clonotype was sampled from a female donor with multiple sclerosis, enrolled in a pregnancy study. The CDR3 DNA reads TGTGCCAGCAGCTGGGACAGAGAATACGAGCAGTACTTC. Translation gives CASSWDREYEQYF.